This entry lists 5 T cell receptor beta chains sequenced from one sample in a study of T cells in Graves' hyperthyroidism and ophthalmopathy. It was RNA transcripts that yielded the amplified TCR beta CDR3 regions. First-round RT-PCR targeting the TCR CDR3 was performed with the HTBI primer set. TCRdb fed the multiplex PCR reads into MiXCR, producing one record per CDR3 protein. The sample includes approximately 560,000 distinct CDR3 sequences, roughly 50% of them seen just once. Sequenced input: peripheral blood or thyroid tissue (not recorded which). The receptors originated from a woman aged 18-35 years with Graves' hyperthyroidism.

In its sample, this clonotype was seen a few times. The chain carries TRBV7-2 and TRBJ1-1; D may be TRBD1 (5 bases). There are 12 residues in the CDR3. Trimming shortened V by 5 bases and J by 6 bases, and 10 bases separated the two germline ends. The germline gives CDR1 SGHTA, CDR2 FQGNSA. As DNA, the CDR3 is TGTGCCAGCAGCCCCCAGGGCTCTGAAGCTTTCTTT. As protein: CASSPQGSEAFF.

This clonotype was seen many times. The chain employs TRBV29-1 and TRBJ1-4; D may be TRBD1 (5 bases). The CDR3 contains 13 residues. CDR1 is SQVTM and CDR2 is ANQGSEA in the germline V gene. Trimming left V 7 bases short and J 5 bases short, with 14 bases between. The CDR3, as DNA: TGCAGCGGCCGGGACGGAAGAAATGAAAAACTGTTTTTT. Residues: CSGRDGRNEKLFF.

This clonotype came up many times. CDR3 nucleotides: TGTGCCATCAGTGAAACGGGCGGGAGTGACTACGAGCAGTACTTC. This encodes CAISETGGSDYEQYF. The chain employs TRBV10-3 and TRBJ2-7; 7 bases are shared with TRBD2. The CDR3 loop spans 15 amino acids. Germline values: CDR1 ENHRY, CDR2 SYGVKD. The V gene end was trimmed by 3 bases and the J gene end by 3 bases; junction bases not matched to a gene: 8.

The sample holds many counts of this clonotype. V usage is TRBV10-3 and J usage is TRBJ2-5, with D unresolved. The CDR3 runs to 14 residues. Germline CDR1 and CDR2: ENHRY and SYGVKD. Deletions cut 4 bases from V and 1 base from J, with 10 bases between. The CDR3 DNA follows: TGTGCCATCAGTGGCGGCTTTCTCCAAGAGACCCAGTACTTC. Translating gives CAISGGFLQETQYF.

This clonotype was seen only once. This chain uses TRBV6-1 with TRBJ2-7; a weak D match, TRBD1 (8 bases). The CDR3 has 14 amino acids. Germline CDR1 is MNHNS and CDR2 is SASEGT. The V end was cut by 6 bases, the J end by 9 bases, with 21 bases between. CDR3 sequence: CASRTGGGPRGQYF. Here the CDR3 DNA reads TGTGCCAGCAGAACAGGGGGAGGGCCGCGTGGGCAGTACTTC.